A single sample gave rise to the 20 T cell receptor beta chains below, sequenced in a study of identifying expanded T cells in peripheral blood. Clones were read by immunoSEQ multiplex PCR, and TCRdb kept only the in-frame ones, dropping some. The sample includes around 130,000 clones, approximately 86% of them seen just once. The sequenced material came from blood. Receptor source: a person aged 18 to 75 in good health.

This rearrangement joins TRBV10-1 to TRBJ2-7; weak D call: TRBD1 (6 bases). CDR1 is WNHNN and CDR2 is SYGVQD in the germline V gene (reference sequence). The CDR3 is 14 amino acids. V lost 4 bases to trimming and J lost 2 bases, with 12 bases between them. This chain's CDR3 is CASSAGVGPYEQYF. CDR3 nucleotides: TGCGCCAGCAGTGCAGGGGTCGGTCCCTACGAGCAGTACTTC.

The chain recombines TRBV29-1 with TRBJ2-2, with D possibly TRBD1 on 6 matching bases. Germline loops: CDR1 SQVTM, CDR2 ANQGSEA. V was trimmed by 1 base and J by 5 bases, leaving 11 bases between them. The CDR3 loop spans 14 amino acids. The CDR3 loop is CSVEGGTRTGELFF. CDR3 nucleotides: TGCAGCGTTGAAGGTGGGACAAGGACCGGGGAGCTGTTTTTT.

This clone was counted a single time. The chain couples TRBV19 to TRBJ2-4; D gene ambiguous. V gave up 2 bases and J gave up 0 bases, with 11 bases separating them. The germline V gene has CDR1 LNHDA and CDR2 SQIVND (reference sequence). The CDR3 runs to 16 residues. CDR3 DNA: TGTGCCAGTAGTATATACGGCAGAGAAGCCAAAAACATTCAGTACTTC. Its protein is CASSIYGREAKNIQYF.

The chain combines TRBV28 with TRBJ2-1; 12 nucleotides match TRBD2. The V segment lost 6 bases and the J segment 9 bases; nucleotides outside the gene matches: 24. This CDR3 has 20 residues. CDR1 is MDHEN, CDR2 SYDVKM, per germline. DNA for the CDR3: TGTGCCAGCAGCCTCCGCGGACGAAGGACTAGCGGGAAGCGAGACGGTGAGCAGTTCTTC. The encoded protein is CASSLRGRRTSGKRDGEQFF.

The rearrangement joins TRBV5-1 to TRBJ2-5, with no clear D. In germline, CDR1 is SGHRS, CDR2 YFSETQ. V was shortened by 0 bases and J by 5 bases, with 17 bases between the two germline ends. The CDR3 is made up of 16 amino acids. The CDR3 reads CASSLDSRRPRETQYF. CDR3 DNA sequence: TGCGCCAGCAGCTTGGATTCCAGGCGGCCAAGGGAGACCCAGTACTTC. The complete variable domain, with remaining parts taken from reference TRBV5-1 and TRBJ2-5, reads KAGVTQTPRYLIKTRGQQVTLSCSPISGHRSVSWYQQTPGQGLQFLFEYFSETQRNKGNFPGRFSGRQFSNSRSEMNVSTLELGDSALYLCASSLDSRRPRETQYFGPGTRLLVL.

The chain employs TRBV10-3 and TRBJ2-7; D is uncertain. CDR3 length: 12 amino acids. Trimming removed 7 bases from V and 0 bases from J, with 7 bases in between. Germline CDR1 and CDR2: ENHRY and SYGVKD. The CDR3 reads CAIKETSYEQYF. The CDR3 nucleotides are TGTGCCATCAAGGAGACCTCCTACGAGCAGTACTTC.

This clone was counted many times. The chain couples TRBV15 to TRBJ1-1, with D unclear. This CDR3 is 14 amino acids long. Germline assignment: CDR1 LNHNV and CDR2 YYDKDF (reference sequence). The ends were cut back, 0 bases at V and 4 bases at J, with 9 bases in the middle. DNA of the CDR3: TGTGCCACCAGCAGAGAAACTGCGGCCACTGAAGCTTTCTTT. Translating gives CATSRETAATEAFF.

The chain has TRBV7-2 and TRBJ2-3, with 9 positions matching TRBD1. In germline, CDR1 is SGHTA, CDR2 FQGNSA. The J segment lost 3 bases and the V segment lost 7 bases, leaving 14 bases of the junction unmatched. CDR3 length: 17 residues. The CDR3 region is CASKGDSGTGYTDTQYF. CDR3 nucleotides: TGTGCCAGCAAGGGAGACTCCGGGACAGGGTATACAGATACGCAGTATTTT.

The genes are TRBV27 and TRBJ2-7; the D gene is possibly TRBD2 (6 bases). V was shortened by 6 bases and J by 7 bases, with 10 bases between the two germline ends. CDR3 length: 11 residues. CDR1 is MNHEY and CDR2 is SMNVEV in the germline V gene (reference sequence). CDR3 residues: CASSQGREQYF. The CDR3 DNA reads as TGTGCCAGCAGCCAAGGGAGGGAGCAGTACTTC.

V gene TRBV7-9 combines with J gene TRBJ2-7; D is unclear. Germline CDR1 reads SEHNR; CDR2 reads FQNEAQ (reference sequence). Trimming stripped 0 bases from V and 5 bases from J, with 11 bases between. This CDR3 comprises 14 residues. CDR3 bases: TGTGCCAGCAGCTTAGCGTTGGGTTCCCACGAGCAGTACTTC. Encoded protein: CASSLALGSHEQYF. Looking up the rest from reference TRBV7-9 and TRBJ2-7 gives the full variable domain: DTGVSQNPRHKITKRGQNVTFRCDPISEHNRLYWYRQTLGQGPEFLTYFQNEAQLEKSRLLSDRFSAERPKGSFSTLEIQRTEQGDSAMYLCASSLALGSHEQYFGPGTRLTVT.

This chain links TRBV10-3 with TRBJ2-5; D gene uncertain. The CDR3 has 12 amino acids. V lost 10 bases, J lost 1 base, and 10 bases lay in between. Per germline, CDR1 ENHRY and CDR2 SYGVKD. In DNA form, the CDR3 reads TGTGCCACCTCCGACGGCCAAGAGACCCAGTACTTC. Translation gives CATSDGQETQYF.

The chain is built from TRBV18 and TRBJ2-1; D is possibly TRBD1 or TRBD2 (6 bases each). CDR1 is KGHSH and CDR2 is LQKENI in the germline V gene. The CDR3 spans 14 residues. Between the trimmed V and J ends, which lost 7 bases and 9 bases, there was a span of 19 bases. In DNA form, the CDR3 reads TGTGCCAGCTTTCCCGGTAGGGGGACTGCTGAGCAGTTCTTC. Amino acid sequence: CASFPGRGTAEQFF.

The chain links TRBV18 to TRBJ2-7, with TRBD2 matching 7 bases. The CDR3 runs 13 residues. Trimming removed 3 bases from V and 5 bases from J; junction bases left unmatched: 4. Germline values: CDR1 KGHSH, CDR2 LQKENI. The CDR3 is CASSPTAGDEQYF. The CDR3 DNA follows: TGTGCCAGCTCACCGACTGCGGGGGACGAGCAGTACTTC.

The chain recombines TRBV7-3 with TRBJ1-5; no definite D call. Per the germline V gene, CDR1 is SGHTA and CDR2 is FQGTGA. V was clipped by 0 bases and J by 6 bases, with 12 bases between them. The length of the CDR3 is 15 residues. CDR3 sequence (DNA): TGTGCCAGCAGCTTAACTGCTACCCCGGGTCAGCCCCAGCATTTT. Protein product: CASSLTATPGQPQHF.

This sequence joins TRBV7-3 and TRBJ1-1; D gene uncertain. Between the trimmed V and J ends, which lost 2 bases and 4 bases, there was a span of 8 bases. The germline V gene has CDR1 SGHTA and CDR2 FQGTGA. This CDR3 is built from 13 residues. The CDR3 DNA reads TGTGCCAGCAGCTTAGGGTACGGCACTGAAGCTTTCTTT. This codes for CASSLGYGTEAFF.

The genes are TRBV29-1 and TRBJ2-3; TRBD2 matches at 14 bases. Per the germline V gene, CDR1 is SQVTM and CDR2 is ANQGSEA. The CDR3 covers 16 residues. Trimming cost V 7 bases and J 3 bases; bases outside gene matches: 9. CDR3 in amino acids: CSALPGTSGRTDTQYF. CDR3 nucleotides: TGCAGCGCTTTACCCGGGACTAGCGGGAGAACAGATACGCAGTATTTT.

The chain is built from TRBV19 and TRBJ2-1, with 7 bases that match TRBD1. Trimming at V came to 3 bases and at J to 3 bases, leaving 5 bases not matched to a gene. The germline CDR1 and CDR2 sequences are LNHDA and SQIVND (reference sequence). The length of the CDR3 is 15 residues. The CDR3, as DNA: TGTGCCAGTAGTATCTCGGCAGGGGGCTACAATGAGCAGTTCTTC. Protein product: CASSISAGGYNEQFF.

This clone appeared a single time. The V call is TRBV5-1, the J call TRBJ2-3; tentatively, D is TRBD2 (5 bases). Germline V lookup: CDR1 SGHRS, CDR2 YFSETQ. Trimming took 5 bases from V and 4 from J, leaving 11 bases between them. The CDR3 is made up of 13 amino acids. Here the CDR3 reads CASRLPGADTQYF. CDR3 DNA: TGCGCCAGCAGGTTGCCCGGGGCAGATACGCAGTATTTT.

V is TRBV19 and J is TRBJ1-5; D gene uncertain. Germline V gene data show CDR1 as LNHDA and CDR2 as SQIVND (reference sequence). CDR3 length: 14 amino acids. V was clipped by 10 bases and J by 0 bases, with 13 bases between them. The CDR3 sequence is CATAPKYSNQPQHF. CDR3 DNA sequence: TGTGCCACCGCACCCAAATATAGCAATCAGCCCCAGCATTTT.

The chain couples TRBV2 to TRBJ2-5, with TRBD1 matching over 7 bases. The junction had 9 bases not matched to a gene; V was cut back by 5 bases and J by 3 bases. The V gene's germline CDR1 is SNHLY and CDR2 FYNNEI. This CDR3 has 15 amino acids. CDR3 nucleotides: TGTGCCAGCAGTCAGCCGGGACAGCAAGAAGAGACCCAGTACTTC. Its translation is CASSQPGQQEETQYF.